Below are 13 T cell receptor beta chains sequenced from a single sample in a study of blood T cell repertoires in COVID-19. Repertoires were generated with immunoSEQ multiplex PCR, while TCRdb's copy carries only in-frame clones and drops some. The sample includes fewer than 400,000 clones, roughly 90% of them seen just once. Sequencing was performed on peripheral blood. The origin of the receptors is a woman between 25 and 40 years old with COVID-19, enrolled during active disease.

The chain employs TRBV7-8 and TRBJ1-2; no definite D call. V was clipped by 1 base and J by 4 bases, with 10 bases between them. Germline V gives CDR1 SGHVS, CDR2 FQNEAQ. The CDR3 is made up of 14 amino acids. CDR3 DNA sequence: TGTGCCAGCAGCTTAGATGCGGGTTCCTATGGCTACACCTTC. Residues: CASSLDAGSYGYTF.

This chain links TRBV25-1 with TRBJ1-6, with TRBD1 matching over 7 bases. The V segment lost 4 bases and the J segment 4 bases; nucleotides outside the gene matches: 7. The CDR3 consists of 16 residues. Per the germline V gene, CDR1 is MGHDK and CDR2 is SYGVNS. This chain's CDR3 is CASSGDRDSYNSPLHF. CDR3 nucleotide sequence: TGTGCCAGCAGTGGGGACCGGGACAGTTATAATTCACCCCTCCACTTT.

V gene TRBV25-1 combines with J gene TRBJ1-1, with a possible D match to TRBD1 (6 bases). Germline values: CDR1 MGHDK, CDR2 SYGVNS. This CDR3 contains 11 residues. Trimming removed 4 bases from V and 11 bases from J, with 11 bases in between. The CDR3 protein is CASSADRRAFF. The CDR3, as DNA: TGTGCCAGCAGTGCCGACAGGAGGGCTTTCTTT.

CDR3 sequence (DNA): TGTGCCAGCAGTTTCGGGGACAGGGCCTTGCAGTACTTC. It specifies CASSFGDRALQYF. V gene TRBV27 combines with J gene TRBJ2-7; TRBD1 matches at 9 bases. The CDR3 spans 13 residues. After removal of 3 bases from V and 9 bases from J, the junction contained 6 bases not matched to a gene. Germline V gene data show CDR1 as MNHEY and CDR2 as SMNVEV (reference sequence).

This chain uses TRBV15 with TRBJ2-1, with D perhaps TRBD1 (6 bases). The CDR3 consists of 14 residues. Trimming took 0 bases from V and 6 from J, leaving 9 bases between them. The V gene's germline CDR1 is LNHNV and CDR2 YYDKDF (reference sequence). CDR3 residues: CATSRDVGGNEQFF. The CDR3 DNA reads TGTGCCACCAGCAGAGATGTAGGGGGCAATGAGCAGTTCTTC.

Details on this clone: Other DNA sequences of this sample code for an identical CDR3. The genes are TRBV27 and TRBJ2-3; no clear D. V was cut by 4 bases and J by 3 bases, with 2 bases left in between. The germline V gene encodes CDR1 MNHEY and CDR2 SMNVEV (reference sequence). The CDR3 loop spans 11 amino acids. CDR3 residues: CASSSTDTQYF. CDR3 DNA sequence: TGTGCCAGCAGTTCGACAGATACGCAGTATTTT.

The chain combines TRBV30 with TRBJ1-3; the D is unclear. Germline lookup yields CDR1 GTSNPN and CDR2 SVGIG (reference sequence). V was trimmed by 2 bases and J by 7 bases, leaving 6 bases between them. CDR3 length equals 11 residues. Here the CDR3 reads CAWSTQNTIYF. The CDR3 DNA follows: TGTGCCTGGAGTACCCAGAACACCATATATTTT. Using reference TRBV30 and TRBJ1-3 for the parts outside the CDR3, the full variable domain is SQTIHQWPATLVQPVGSPLSLECTVEGTSNPNLYWYRQAAGRGLQLLFYSVGIGQISSEVPQNLSASRPQDRQFILSSKKLLLSDSGFYLCAWSTQNTIYFGEGSWLTVV.

A few counts support this clone. The chain joins TRBV29-1 to TRBJ1-1; 7 bases map to TRBD1. The germline V gene encodes CDR1 SQVTM and CDR2 ANQGSEA. Trimming removed 6 bases from V and 5 bases from J; junction bases left unmatched: 12. The CDR3 has 14 residues. For the CDR3, the DNA is TGCAGCGTCAGACAATTTCAGGGGGATACTGAAGCTTTCTTT. Its protein is CSVRQFQGDTEAFF.

Here the CDR3 reads CASSLGRGTTDTQYF. In DNA form, the CDR3 reads TGTGCCAGCAGCTTAGGCCGAGGCACAACAGATACGCAGTATTTT. The J gene is TRBJ2-3, the V gene TRBV13, with unresolved D. V was cut by 0 bases and J by 3 bases, with 10 bases left in between. From germline, CDR1 is PRHDT and CDR2 FYEKMQ (reference sequence). CDR3 length equals 15 residues. Drawing the rest from reference TRBV13 and TRBJ2-3, the complete variable domain is AAGVIQSPRHLIKEKRETATLKCYPIPRHDTVYWYQQGPGQDPQFLISFYEKMQSDKGSIPDRFSAQQFSDYHSELNMSSLELGDSALYFCASSLGRGTTDTQYFGPGTRLTVL.

V is TRBV9 and J is TRBJ2-3; 15 nucleotides match TRBD2. The germline CDR1 and CDR2 sequences are SGDLS and YYNGEE. The trim removed 2 bases at V and 6 bases at J, leaving 7 bases unmatched. The CDR3 covers 17 residues. The CDR3 region has the DNA TGTGCCAGCAGCGTGAGAACGGGACTAGCGGGAGGTGATACGCAGTATTTT. Translated: CASSVRTGLAGGDTQYF. Full variable domain (rest looked up from reference TRBV9 and TRBJ2-3): DSGVTQTPKHLITATGQRVTLRCSPRSGDLSVYWYQQSLDQGLQFLIQYYNGEERAKGNILERFSAQQFPDLHSELNLSSLELGDSALYFCASSVRTGLAGGDTQYFGPGTRLTVL.

V usage is TRBV28 and J usage is TRBJ2-3; 7 bases align to TRBD1. V was clipped by 6 bases and J by 2 bases; unmatched bases: 8. Germline-derived CDR1 and CDR2 are MDHEN and SYDVKM. The CDR3 is 15 residues long. In DNA, the CDR3 is TGTGCCAGCAGACAAGGACAGGCACACACAGATACGCAGTATTTT. It yields the protein CASRQGQAHTDTQYF.

This sequence joins TRBV11-2 and TRBJ1-1, with D perhaps matching TRBD1 (5 bases). The germline gives CDR1 SGHAT, CDR2 FQNNGV. CDR3 length: 15 amino acids. Deletions cut 4 bases from V and 1 base from J, with 13 bases between. The CDR3 protein is CASSSQALGNTEAFF. DNA of the CDR3: TGTGCCAGCAGCTCACAGGCGCTGGGGAACACTGAAGCTTTCTTT. Using reference TRBV11-2 and TRBJ1-1 for the parts outside the CDR3, the full variable domain is EAGVAQSPRYKIIEKRQSVAFWCNPISGHATLYWYQQILGQGPKLLIQFQNNGVVDDSQLPKDRFSAERLKGVDSTLKIQPAKLEDSAVYLCASSSQALGNTEAFFGQGTRLTVV.

The chain couples TRBV10-2 to TRBJ2-3; 13 bases are shared with TRBD2. Germline loops: CDR1 WSHSY, CDR2 SAAADI. V lost 6 bases, J lost 7 bases, and 7 bases stayed unmatched. The CDR3 runs to 15 residues. In DNA form, the CDR3 reads TGCGCCAGCAGGGGACTAGCGGGGCCCCGCCATACGCAGTATTTT. It translates to CASRGLAGPRHTQYF.